Sequencing of this T cell receptor beta chain was carried out in a study of cytomegalovirus exposure and HLA in healthy donors. About the research overall: Most donors, 70% to 85% of 398 genotyped, fell in the Caucasian-associated ancestry cluster.

V trimming: 4 bases; J trimming: 2 bases; junction bases outside the gene matches: 13. This CDR3 spans 18 amino acids. Per germline, CDR1 SGHNT and CDR2 YYREEE (reference sequence). PCR involved 60 Vbeta and 13 Jbeta primers. Here immunoSEQ multiplex PCR was the method, and the copy in TCRdb shows in-frame clones only, minus some. The sample includes about 180,000 clones, 77% seen only once; the top ten take 1.4% to 1.5%. Though probably carrying unrecorded immune exposures, donors were nominally healthy at sampling. Study-wide results and caveats: It was reported that the classifier diagnosed cytomegalovirus status with high specificity and sensitivity in both the original and validation cohorts. There were reportedly fewer N-insertions in an Asian-associated ancestry cluster than the roughly 670-donor mean, in a later analysis.

As to this clone: Antigen unknown.

This chain uses TRBV5-4 with TRBJ2-3; 10 bases are shared with TRBD2. This sequence originates from a man between 18 and 35 years old in good health and CMV-seronegative. The sequencing sample was made of PBMCs. DNA for the CDR3: TGTGCCAGCAGCCCCCGCGGACTAGCGGCCCGAGACACAGATACGCAGTATTTT. Its protein is CASSPRGLAARDTDTQYF. Full variable domain (outside the CDR3, taken from reference TRBV5-4 and TRBJ2-3): ETGVTQSPTHLIKTRGQQVTLRCSSQSGHNTVSWYQQALGQGPQFIFQYYREEENGRGNFPPRFSGLQFPNYSSELNVNALELDDSALYLCASSPRGLAARDTDTQYFGPGTRLTVL.